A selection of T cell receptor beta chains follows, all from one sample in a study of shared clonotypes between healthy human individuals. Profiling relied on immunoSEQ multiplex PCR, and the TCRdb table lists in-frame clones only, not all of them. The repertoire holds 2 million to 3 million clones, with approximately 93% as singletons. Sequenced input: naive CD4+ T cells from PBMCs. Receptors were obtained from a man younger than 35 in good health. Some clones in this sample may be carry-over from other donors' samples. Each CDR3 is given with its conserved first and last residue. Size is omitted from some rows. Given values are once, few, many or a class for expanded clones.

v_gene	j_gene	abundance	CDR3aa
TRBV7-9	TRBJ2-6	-	CASSPRGRGANVLTF
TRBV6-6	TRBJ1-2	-	CASSYGGQINYGYTF
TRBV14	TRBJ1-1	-	CASSHYREDTEAFF
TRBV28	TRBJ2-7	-	CASCLATRYEQYF
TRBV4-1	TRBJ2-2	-	CASSQESVRGHTGELFF
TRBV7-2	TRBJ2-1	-	CASSPTAGSEYNEQFF
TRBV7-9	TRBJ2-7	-	CASSLGTGNYEQYF
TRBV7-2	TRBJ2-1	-	CASSLPGLAAYPSYNEQFF
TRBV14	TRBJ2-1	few	CASSQPPQGIEQFF
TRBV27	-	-	CASTGPGQGGPSSYEQYF
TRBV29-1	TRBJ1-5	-	CSVEEGGGQPQHF
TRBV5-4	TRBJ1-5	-	CASSPGIGNQPQHF
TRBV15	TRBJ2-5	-	CATSRDLGGETQYF
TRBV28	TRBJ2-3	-	CASSPRLMSTDTQYF
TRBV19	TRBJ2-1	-	CASSGTPSNEQFF
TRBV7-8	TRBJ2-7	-	CASSFRTGSYEQYF
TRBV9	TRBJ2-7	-	CASSPTGVLPTEQYF
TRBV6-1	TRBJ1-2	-	CASRGGTGTYGYTF
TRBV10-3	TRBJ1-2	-	CAIRGSSEGYGYTF
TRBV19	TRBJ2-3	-	CASRRQGTDTQYF
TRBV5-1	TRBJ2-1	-	CASSRGGGRAVYEQFF
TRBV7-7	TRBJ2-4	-	CASSRGLAGENIQYF
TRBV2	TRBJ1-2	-	CASRVGYGYTF
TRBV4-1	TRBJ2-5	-	CASSQDTSQYF
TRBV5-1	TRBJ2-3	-	CASSSGEFTDTQYF
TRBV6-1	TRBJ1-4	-	CASSEPPGRGGGSEKLFF
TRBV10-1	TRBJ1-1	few	CASSESGELQAFF
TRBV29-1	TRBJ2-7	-	CSAAGRMSYEQYF
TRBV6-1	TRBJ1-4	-	CASSLQGVNEKLFF
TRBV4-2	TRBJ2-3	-	CASSQESTDTQYF
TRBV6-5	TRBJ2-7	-	CASSRPYEQYF
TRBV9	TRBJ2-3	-	CASSVLAGGLGDTQYF